This T cell receptor beta chain was found in a study of cytomegalovirus exposure and HLA in healthy donors. The PCR employed 60 Vbeta primers together with 13 Jbeta primers. TCRdb's copy holds only in-frame clones and misses some; the assay was immunoSEQ multiplex PCR. The table shows a few hundred thousand clones, with 77% occurring only once. Per germline, CDR1 SGHNT and CDR2 YYREEE (reference sequence). V was pared by 2 bases and J by 5 bases, with 7 bases between. The CDR3 has 12 residues. General study findings and limits: In a later analysis, DRB1 alleles had the most associated TCRs; HLA-C alleles the fewest. The HLA-A and HLA-B alleles of most subjects were reportedly predicted accurately from TCR beta sequences. In an earlier analysis, in some 540 donors, most V segments appeared productive either ~87% or ~30% of the time. Relative to equally common others, HLA-associated TCR beta chains showed greater clonal expansion in a later analysis.

Remarks on this clone: Its matching antigen is unknown.

Sequencing was done on a sample of PBMCs. The sequence came from a woman in her sixties or seventies in good health and CMV-seropositive. The chain uses TRBV5-4 and TRBJ1-1; D gene uncertain. The CDR3 reads CASSFRGTEAFF. The CDR3 bases are TGTGCCAGCAGCTTTAGAGGGACTGAAGCTTTCTTT.